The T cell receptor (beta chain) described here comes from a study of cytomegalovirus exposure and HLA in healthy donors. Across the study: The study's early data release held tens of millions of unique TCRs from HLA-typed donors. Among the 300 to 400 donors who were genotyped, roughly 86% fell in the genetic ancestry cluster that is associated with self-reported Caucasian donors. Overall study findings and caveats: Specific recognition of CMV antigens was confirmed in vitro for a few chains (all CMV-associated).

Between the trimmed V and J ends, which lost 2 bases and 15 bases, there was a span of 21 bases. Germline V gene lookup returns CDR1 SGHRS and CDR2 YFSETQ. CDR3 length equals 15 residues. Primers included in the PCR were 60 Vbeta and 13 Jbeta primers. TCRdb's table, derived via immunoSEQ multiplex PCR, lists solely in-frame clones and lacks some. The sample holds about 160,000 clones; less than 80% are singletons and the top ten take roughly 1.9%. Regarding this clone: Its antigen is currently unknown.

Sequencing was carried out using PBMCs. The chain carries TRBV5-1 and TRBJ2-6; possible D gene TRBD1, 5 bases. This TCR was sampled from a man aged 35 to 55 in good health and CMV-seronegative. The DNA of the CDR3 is TGCGCCAGCAGCTTAGGTGGCTCTGGGGCTGGTGGCCTGACTTTC. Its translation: CASSLGGSGAGGLTF.